The text below deals with one T cell receptor (beta chain). The repertoire was sequenced with immunoSEQ multiplex PCR; TCRdb's copy has only in-frame clones and lacks some. Among roughly 160,000 clones, roughly four fifths were seen once, and the ten largest hold 2.5% to 3%. Germline V CDR1 and CDR2: LGHDT, YNNKEL (reference sequence). After removal of 0 bases from V and 0 bases from J, the junction contained 4 bases not matched to a gene. CDR3 length: 17 amino acids. This specimen comes from a study of blood T cell repertoires in COVID-19. Study-level background: COVID-19 samples from acute and convalescent phases originated in the United States, Italy and Spain. PBMCs, B-cell-depleted T cells, or T cells provided the cDNA or gDNA that made up the material.

J is TRBJ2-5 and V is TRBV3-1 (or the pseudogene TRBV3-2); 10 bases align to TRBD1. The sample was peripheral blood. The TCR was taken from an elderly woman with COVID-19, enrolled during active disease. CDR3 sequence (DNA): TGTGCCAGCAGCCAAGATGGTGGGACAGGGGACCAAGAGACCCAGTACTTC. It is translated as CASSQDGGTGDQETQYF.